The source of this TCR beta chain is a study of shared clonotypes between healthy human individuals. The CDR3 contains 15 residues. Trimming at V came to 5 bases and at J to 2 bases, leaving 9 bases not matched to a gene. Germline values: CDR1 MNHEY, CDR2 SMNVEV (reference sequence). The authors sequenced unsorted PBMC DNA on ten immunoSEQ deep assay plates. Sequencing used immunoSEQ multiplex PCR; TCRdb keeps in-frame clones, though not all of them. The sample carries approximately 480,000 clones, over 75% recorded once. The unsorted samples had tens of millions of PBMCs used for genomic DNA. Input material: PBMCs. The source is a woman in her thirties or forties in good health. Some clones in this sample may be carry-over from other donors' samples. The V call is TRBV27, the J call TRBJ2-7; 7 nucleotides align to TRBD2. The CDR3: CASSVSAGDTYEQYF. For the CDR3, the DNA is TGTGCCAGCAGTGTCAGTGCGGGAGATACCTACGAGCAGTACTTC.